Listed below are T cell receptor beta chains from one sample, sequenced in a study of blood T cell repertoires in COVID-19. Sequencing was performed with immunoSEQ multiplex PCR; in TCRdb, only in-frame clones are kept and a portion is missing. The data contain around 450,000 clones, approximately 90% of them singletons. Sequenced input: PBMCs or T cells enriched from blood (not recorded which). The receptors come from a young woman who had recovered from COVID-19. CDR3s include the opening cysteine and the closing phenylalanine or tryptophan. D genes are given only for firm matches. Size is stated for part of the rows, as once, few or many counts, or as a class when the clone is expanded.

clone_size | d_call | j_call | v_call | cdr3_nt | cdr3_aa
NA | NA | TRBJ1-6 | TRBV3-1/TRBV3-2 | TGTGCCAGCAGCCTCCCCTATTCACCCCTCCACTTT | CASSLPYSPLHF
NA | NA | TRBJ2-7 | TRBV5-4 | TGTGCCAGCAGGAGGACTGGAACCTACGAGCAGTACTTC | CASRRTGTYEQYF
NA | NA | TRBJ2-3 | TRBV7-8 | TGTGCCAGCAGCTTAGTATCTGGGGGGGCGGGTACGCAGTATTTT | CASSLVSGGAGTQYF
NA | TRBD1 | TRBJ2-7 | TRBV5-4 | TGTGCCAGCAGCTTGCCTGGGACAGGGGACGAGCAGTACTTC | CASSLPGTGDEQYF
NA | NA | TRBJ2-7 | TRBV5-1 | TGCGCCAGCAGCTCCGCCCCAGACTCCATCTACGAGCAGTACTTC | CASSSAPDSIYEQYF
NA | NA | TRBJ2-7 | TRBV12-3/TRBV12-4 | TGTGCCAGCAGCTACAGGGCCTCCTACGAGCAGTACTTC | CASSYRASYEQYF
NA | TRBD1 | TRBJ2-1 | TRBV6-6 | TGTGCCAGCAGCTTTATACCGCGGACAGGGCTAAGCTCCTACAATGAGCAGTTCTTC | CASSFIPRTGLSSYNEQFF
NA | TRBD1 | TRBJ2-3 | TRBV3-1/TRBV3-2 | TGTGCCAGCAGGGCCGACAGGGGGTACACAGATACGCAGTATTTT | CASRADRGYTDTQYF
once | NA | TRBJ1-5 | TRBV15 | TGTGCCACCAGCAGAGAAACTACTGGCAATCAGCCCCAGCATTTT | CATSRETTGNQPQHF
NA | TRBD1 | TRBJ1-2 | TRBV9 | TGTGCCAGCAGCCCCCGGACAGGGACTACCTATGGCTACACCTTC | CASSPRTGTTYGYTF
NA | TRBD1 | TRBJ2-3 | TRBV25-1 | TGTGCCAGCACGTACAGGGGGGACGATACGCAGTATTTT | CASTYRGDDTQYF
NA | NA | TRBJ1-1 | TRBV5-6 | TGTGCCAGCAGCTTTGGAGGGTATACTGAAGCTTTCTTT | CASSFGGYTEAFF
few | TRBD2 | TRBJ2-1 | TRBV6-6 | TGTGCCAGCTTTAATTCGGGGGGTACGTACAATGAGCAGTTCTTC | CASFNSGGTYNEQFF
NA | NA | TRBJ1-6 | TRBV2 | TGTGCCAGCAGTGAAGCTACTTTTTCACCCCTCCACTTT | CASSEATFSPLHF
NA | TRBD1 | TRBJ2-1 | TRBV4-1 | TGCGCCAGCAGCCAAAAAGGGGGCGGCTTCTTGAATGAGCAGTTCTTC | CASSQKGGGFLNEQFF
NA | NA | TRBJ1-1 | TRBV5-3 | TGTGCCACCTTTAAGCAGGGGTCGGGGAACACTGAAGCTTTCTTT | CATFKQGSGNTEAFF
NA | NA | TRBJ1-1 | TRBV12-3/TRBV12-4 | TGTGCCAGCATCTTCAAGGGGTCCCCTGAAGCTTTCTTT | CASIFKGSPEAFF
few | TRBD1 | TRBJ2-5 | TRBV9 | TGTGCCAGCAGCTCTGGAGGGACAGGGGCGGAGACCCAGTACTTC | CASSSGGTGAETQYF
NA | TRBD2 | TRBJ2-5 | TRBV18 | TGTGCCAGCTCGTGGACTAGCCAAGAGACCCAGTACTTC | CASSWTSQETQYF
NA | TRBD1 | TRBJ1-1 | TRBV29-1 | TGCAGCGTTGGGACCCCGGGACAGGGGTACACTGAAGCTTTCTTT | CSVGTPGQGYTEAFF